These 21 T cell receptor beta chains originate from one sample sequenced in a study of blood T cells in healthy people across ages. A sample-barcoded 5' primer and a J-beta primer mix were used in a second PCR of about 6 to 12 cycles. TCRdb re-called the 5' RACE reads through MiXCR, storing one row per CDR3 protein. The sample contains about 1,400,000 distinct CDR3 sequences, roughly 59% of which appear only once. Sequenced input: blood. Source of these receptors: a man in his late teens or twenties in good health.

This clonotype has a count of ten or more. The DNA of the CDR3 is TGTGCCAGCAGCCTCGGGACAGAGCAGTTCTTC. Amino acids: CASSLGTEQFF. This rearrangement joins TRBV12-3 or TRBV12-4 to TRBJ2-1; perhaps TRBD1 as D (6 bases). This CDR3 spans 11 amino acids. V gave up 6 bases and J gave up 10 bases, with 10 bases separating them.

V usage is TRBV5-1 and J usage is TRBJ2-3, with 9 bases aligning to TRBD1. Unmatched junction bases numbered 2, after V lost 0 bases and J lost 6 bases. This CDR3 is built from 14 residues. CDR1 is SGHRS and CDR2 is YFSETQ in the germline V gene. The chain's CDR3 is CASSLDRGLDTQYF. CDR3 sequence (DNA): TGCGCCAGCAGCTTGGACAGGGGGCTGGATACGCAGTATTTT.

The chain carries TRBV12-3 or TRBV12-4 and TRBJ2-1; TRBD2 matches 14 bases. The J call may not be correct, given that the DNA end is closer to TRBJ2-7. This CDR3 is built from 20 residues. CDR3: CASSSISGLAGGRRYNEQYF. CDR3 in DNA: TGTGCCAGCAGTTCCATTTCCGGACTAGCGGGAGGCCGCCGCTACAATGAGCAGTACTTC.

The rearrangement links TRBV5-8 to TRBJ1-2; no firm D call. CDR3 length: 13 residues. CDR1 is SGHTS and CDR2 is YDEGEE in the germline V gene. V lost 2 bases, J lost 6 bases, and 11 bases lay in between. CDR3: CASSLSVLDGYTF. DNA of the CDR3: TGTGCCAGCAGCTTATCAGTTTTGGATGGCTACACCTTC.

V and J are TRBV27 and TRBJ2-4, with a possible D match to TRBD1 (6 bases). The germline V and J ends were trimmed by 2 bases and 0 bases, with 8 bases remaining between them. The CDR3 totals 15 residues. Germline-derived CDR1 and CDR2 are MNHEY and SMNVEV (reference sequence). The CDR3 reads CASSLQGLAKNIQYF. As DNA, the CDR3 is TGTGCCAGCAGTTTACAGGGGCTAGCCAAAAACATTCAGTACTTC.

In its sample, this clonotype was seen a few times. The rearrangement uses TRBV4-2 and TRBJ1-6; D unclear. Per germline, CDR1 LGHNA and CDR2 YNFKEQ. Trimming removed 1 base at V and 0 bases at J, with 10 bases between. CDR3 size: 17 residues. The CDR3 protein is CASSQVSGFSYNSPLHF. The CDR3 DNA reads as TGTGCCAGCAGCCAAGTCTCCGGATTCTCCTATAATTCACCCCTCCACTTT.

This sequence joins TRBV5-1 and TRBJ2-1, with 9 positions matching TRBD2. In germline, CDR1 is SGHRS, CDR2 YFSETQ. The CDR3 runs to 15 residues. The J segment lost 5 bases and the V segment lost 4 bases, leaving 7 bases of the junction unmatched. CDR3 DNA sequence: TGCGCCAGCAGCGCCTCTAGCGGGAACGACAATGAGCAGTTCTTC. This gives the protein CASSASSGNDNEQFF. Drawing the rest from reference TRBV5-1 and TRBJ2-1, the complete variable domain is KAGVTQTPRYLIKTRGQQVTLSCSPISGHRSVSWYQQTPGQGLQFLFEYFSETQRNKGNFPGRFSGRQFSNSRSEMNVSTLELGDSALYLCASSASSGNDNEQFFGPGTRLTVL.

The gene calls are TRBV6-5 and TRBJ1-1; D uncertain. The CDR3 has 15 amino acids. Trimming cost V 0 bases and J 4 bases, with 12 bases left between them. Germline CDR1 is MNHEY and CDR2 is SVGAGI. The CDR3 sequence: CASSYSKSGVTEAFF. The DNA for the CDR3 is TGTGCCAGCAGTTACTCGAAATCGGGAGTCACTGAAGCTTTCTTT.

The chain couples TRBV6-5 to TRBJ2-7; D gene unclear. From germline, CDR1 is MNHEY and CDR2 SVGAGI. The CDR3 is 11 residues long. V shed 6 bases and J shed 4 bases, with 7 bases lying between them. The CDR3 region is CASRVLYEQYF. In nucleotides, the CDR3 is TGTGCCAGCAGGGTCCTGTACGAGCAGTACTTC.

The CDR3 coding sequence is TGTGCCAGCAGCCCACCGGGGGAGGACGAGCAGTTCTTC. It is translated as CASSPPGEDEQFF. This chain links TRBV7-9 with TRBJ2-7; D may be TRBD2 (6 bases). The closer fit of TRBJ2-1 to the DNA end suggests the J call may be wrong. The CDR3 is 13 amino acids. Germline CDR1 reads SEHNR; CDR2 reads FQNEAQ (reference sequence).

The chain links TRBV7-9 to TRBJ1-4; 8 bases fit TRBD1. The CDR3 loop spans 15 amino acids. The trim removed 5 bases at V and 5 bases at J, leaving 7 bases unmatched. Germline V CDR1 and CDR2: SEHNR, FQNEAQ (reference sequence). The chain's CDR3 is CASSQQGGLNEKLFF. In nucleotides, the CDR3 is TGTGCCAGCAGCCAACAGGGGGGATTAAATGAAAAACTGTTTTTT.

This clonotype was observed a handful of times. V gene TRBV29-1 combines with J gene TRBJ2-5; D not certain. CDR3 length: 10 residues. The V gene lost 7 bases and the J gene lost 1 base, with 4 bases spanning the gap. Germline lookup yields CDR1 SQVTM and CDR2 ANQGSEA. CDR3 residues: CSAIQETQYF. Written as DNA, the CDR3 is TGCAGCGCTATCCAAGAGACCCAGTACTTC.

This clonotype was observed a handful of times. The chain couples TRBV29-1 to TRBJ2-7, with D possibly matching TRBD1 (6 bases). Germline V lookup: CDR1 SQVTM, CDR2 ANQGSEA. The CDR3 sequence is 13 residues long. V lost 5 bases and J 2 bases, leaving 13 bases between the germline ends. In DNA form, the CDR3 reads TGCAGCGTTACCCGGACAGACGCCTACGAGCAGTACTTC. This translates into CSVTRTDAYEQYF.

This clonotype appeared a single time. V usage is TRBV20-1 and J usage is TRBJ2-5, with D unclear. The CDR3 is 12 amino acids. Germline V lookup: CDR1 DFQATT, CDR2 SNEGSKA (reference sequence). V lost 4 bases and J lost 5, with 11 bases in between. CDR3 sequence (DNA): TGCAGTGCTACCGCGGCCCGGGAGACCCAGTACTTC. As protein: CSATAARETQYF.

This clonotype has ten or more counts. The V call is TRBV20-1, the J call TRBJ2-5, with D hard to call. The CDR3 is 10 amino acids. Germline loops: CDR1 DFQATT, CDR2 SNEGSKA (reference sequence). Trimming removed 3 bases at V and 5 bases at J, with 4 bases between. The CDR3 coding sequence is TGCAGTGCTAGGAAGGAGACCCAGTACTTC. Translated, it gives CSARKETQYF.

CDR3 amino acids: CASSLAGPSYNEQYF. In DNA form, the CDR3 reads TGTGCCAGCAGCTTAGCGGGACCATCCTACAATGAGCAGTACTTC. The chain carries TRBV7-2 and TRBJ2-1; D may match TRBD1 or TRBD2 (5 bases each). The end of the DNA aligns better with TRBJ2-7, so the J call may be wrong. This CDR3 contains 15 residues. Germline V gene lookup returns CDR1 SGHTA and CDR2 FQGNSA.

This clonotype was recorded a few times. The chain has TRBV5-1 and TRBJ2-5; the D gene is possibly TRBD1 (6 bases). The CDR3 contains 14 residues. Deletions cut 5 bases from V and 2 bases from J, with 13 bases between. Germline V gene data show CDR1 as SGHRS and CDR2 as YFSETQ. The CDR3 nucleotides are TGCGCCAGCAGAAACGGACAGAGACAAGAGACCCAGTACTTC. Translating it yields CASRNGQRQETQYF.

The CDR3 DNA follows: TGTGCCAGCATCCCGATGAGCGGGAGGAACAATGAGCAGTTCTTC. It translates to CASIPMSGRNNEQFF. This rearrangement joins TRBV7-8 to TRBJ2-1, with TRBD2 matching over 9 bases. The CDR3 is 15 residues long. Germline V gene data show CDR1 as SGHVS and CDR2 as FQNEAQ. With V trimmed by 7 bases and J by 5 bases, 9 bases remained unmatched.

CDR3 sequence reads: CASSFLVRHGELFF. DNA for the CDR3: TGTGCCAGCAGTTTTCTGGTGCGTCACGGGGAGCTGTTTTTT. J is TRBJ2-2 and V is TRBV27, with no clear D. From germline, CDR1 is MNHEY and CDR2 SMNVEV (reference sequence). V was clipped by 3 bases and J by 7 bases, with 12 bases between them. The CDR3 runs 14 residues.

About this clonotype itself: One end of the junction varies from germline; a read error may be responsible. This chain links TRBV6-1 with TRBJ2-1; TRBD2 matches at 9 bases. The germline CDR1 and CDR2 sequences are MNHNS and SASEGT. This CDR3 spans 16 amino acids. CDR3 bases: TGTGCCGGCAGTGAACGGCGGACTAGCGTAGACAATGAGCAGTTCTTC. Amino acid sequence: CAGSERRTSVDNEQFF.

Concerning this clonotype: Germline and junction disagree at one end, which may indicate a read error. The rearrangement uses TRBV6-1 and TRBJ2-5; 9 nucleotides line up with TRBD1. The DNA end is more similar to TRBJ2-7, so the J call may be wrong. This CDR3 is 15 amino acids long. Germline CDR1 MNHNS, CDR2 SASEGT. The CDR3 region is CASREGTGKYYEQYF. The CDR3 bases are TGTGCCAGCAGGGAAGGGACAGGGAAATACTACGAGCAGTACTTC.